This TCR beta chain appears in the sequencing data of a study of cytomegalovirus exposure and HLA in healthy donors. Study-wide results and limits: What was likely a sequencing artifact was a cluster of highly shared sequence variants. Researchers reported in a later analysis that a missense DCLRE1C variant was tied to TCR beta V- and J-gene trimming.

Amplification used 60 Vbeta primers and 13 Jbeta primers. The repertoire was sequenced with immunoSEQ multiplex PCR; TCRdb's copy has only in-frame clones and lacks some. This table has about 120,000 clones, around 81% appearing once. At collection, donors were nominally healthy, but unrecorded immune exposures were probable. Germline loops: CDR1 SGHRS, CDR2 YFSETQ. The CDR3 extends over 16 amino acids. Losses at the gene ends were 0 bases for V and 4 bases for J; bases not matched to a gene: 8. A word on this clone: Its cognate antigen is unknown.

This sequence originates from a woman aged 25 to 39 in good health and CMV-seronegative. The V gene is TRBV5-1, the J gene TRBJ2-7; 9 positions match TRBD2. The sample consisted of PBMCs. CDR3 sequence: CASSLALAGKAYEQYF. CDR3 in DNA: TGCGCCAGCAGCTTGGCCCTAGCGGGAAAGGCGTACGAGCAGTACTTC.